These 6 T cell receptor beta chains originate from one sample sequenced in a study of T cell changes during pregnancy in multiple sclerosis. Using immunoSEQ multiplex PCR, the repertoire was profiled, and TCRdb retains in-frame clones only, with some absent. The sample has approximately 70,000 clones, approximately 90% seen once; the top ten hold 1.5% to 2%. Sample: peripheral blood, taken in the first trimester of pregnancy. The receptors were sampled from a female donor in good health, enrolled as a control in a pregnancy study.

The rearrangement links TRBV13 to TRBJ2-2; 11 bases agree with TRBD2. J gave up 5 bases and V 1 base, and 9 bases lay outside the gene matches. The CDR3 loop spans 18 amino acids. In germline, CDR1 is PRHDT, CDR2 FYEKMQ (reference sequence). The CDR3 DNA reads TGTGCCAGCAGCTTAGTTGGTCTGTCTAGCGGGAGGACCGGGGAGCTGTTTTTT. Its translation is CASSLVGLSSGRTGELFF.

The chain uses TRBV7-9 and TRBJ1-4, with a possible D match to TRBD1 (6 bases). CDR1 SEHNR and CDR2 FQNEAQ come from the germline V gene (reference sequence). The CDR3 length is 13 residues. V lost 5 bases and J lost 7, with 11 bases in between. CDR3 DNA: TGTGCCAGCAGCCCAGGGGCCCGTGAAAAACTGTTTTTT. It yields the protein CASSPGAREKLFF.

The CDR3 DNA is TGTGCCAGCGCTGGGACTACAATGATCCACGAGCAGTACTTC. It encodes CASAGTTMIHEQYF. V gene TRBV28 combines with J gene TRBJ2-7; TRBD2 aligns across 7 bases. V trimming: 8 bases; J trimming: 5 bases; junction bases outside the gene matches: 12. The germline V gene has CDR1 MDHEN and CDR2 SYDVKM. The length of the CDR3 is 14 residues.

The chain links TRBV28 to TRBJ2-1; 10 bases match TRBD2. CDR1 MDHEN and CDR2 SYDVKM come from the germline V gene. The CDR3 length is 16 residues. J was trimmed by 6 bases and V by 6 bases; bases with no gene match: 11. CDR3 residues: CASSALTSGISNEQFF. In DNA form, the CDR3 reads TGTGCCAGCAGCGCCCTCACTAGCGGGATAAGCAATGAGCAGTTCTTC.

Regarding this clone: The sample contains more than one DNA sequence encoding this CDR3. The CDR3 DNA is TGCGCCAGCAGCTCAGCGGGGGGCTACAATGAGCAGTTCTTC. This gives the protein CASSSAGGYNEQFF. The chain joins TRBV5-1 to TRBJ2-1; 9 bases agree with TRBD2. The length of the CDR3 is 14 residues. Germline V gene sequence: CDR1 SGHRS, CDR2 YFSETQ. J lost 3 bases, V lost 3 bases, and 1 base had no gene match.

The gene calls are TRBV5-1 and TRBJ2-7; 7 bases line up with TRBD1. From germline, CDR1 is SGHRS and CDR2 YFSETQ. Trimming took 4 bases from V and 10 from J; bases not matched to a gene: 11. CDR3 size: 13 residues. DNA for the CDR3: TGCGCCAGCAGCCAGGGACAGTCTTACGGACAGTACTTC. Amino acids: CASSQGQSYGQYF.